Each of the 15 T cell receptor beta chains below was sequenced from the same sample in a study of T cells in localized non-small cell lung cancer. Profiled with immunoSEQ multiplex PCR; TCRdb holds only in-frame clones, not every one. Here the sample spans approximately 35,000 clones, 80% to 95% being singletons. The source material was peripheral blood, sampled before any cancer treatment. Receptors were obtained from a female donor of 60 years or more with stage I lung adenocarcinoma.

V usage is TRBV15 and J usage is TRBJ1-6; D is unclear. CDR3 length: 15 residues. With 1 base removed from V and 5 bases from J, the gap between germline ends came to 9 bases. The germline gives CDR1 LNHNV, CDR2 YYDKDF (reference sequence). The DNA for the CDR3 is TGTGCCACCAGCAGAGCGTCTGGGAATAATTCACCCCTCCACTTT. This gives the protein CATSRASGNNSPLHF. The full variable domain, completed using reference TRBV15 and TRBJ1-6, is DAMVIQNPRYQVTQFGKPVTLSCSQTLNHNVMYWYQQKSSQAPKLLFHYYDKDFNNEADTPDNFQSRRPNTSFCFLDIRSPGLGDTAMYLCATSRASGNNSPLHFGNGTRLTVT.

The V and J genes are TRBV7-6 and TRBJ2-5; D gene ambiguous. The CDR3 totals 13 residues. The germline V and J ends were trimmed by 5 bases and 2 bases, with 9 bases remaining between them. Germline CDR1 reads SGHVS; CDR2 reads FNYEAQ. CDR3 residues: CASSTTWQETQYF. The CDR3 DNA reads as TGTGCCAGCAGCACCACATGGCAAGAGACCCAGTACTTC.

The V gene is TRBV7-9, the J gene TRBJ2-1; D gene unclear. The germline V gene has CDR1 SEHNR and CDR2 FQNEAQ (reference sequence). Trimming shortened V by 1 base and J by 9 bases, and 7 bases separated the two germline ends. This CDR3 region has 12 residues. CDR3 sequence: CASSLVGTEQFF. In nucleotides, the CDR3 is TGTGCCAGCAGCTTAGTAGGCACTGAGCAGTTCTTC.

The count of this clone is one. The rearrangement links TRBV5-1 to TRBJ1-1; D possibly corresponds to TRBD1 (5 bases). The V gene lost 4 bases and the J gene lost 1 base, with 14 bases spanning the gap. CDR1 and CDR2 from the germline V gene are SGHRS and YFSETQ. The CDR3 is made up of 15 amino acids. The CDR3 bases are TGCGCCAGCAGCGAGAGACCGCAGGGGAACACTGAAGCTTTCTTT. It encodes CASSERPQGNTEAFF.

This chain uses TRBV5-1 with TRBJ2-1, with D maybe TRBD1 (6 bases). V shed 0 bases and J shed 4 bases, with 8 bases lying between them. The CDR3 runs 14 residues. Germline V gene lookup returns CDR1 SGHRS and CDR2 YFSETQ. In DNA, the CDR3 is TGCGCCAGCAGCTTGGAAAGGGGGTACAATGAGCAGTTCTTC. It codes for CASSLERGYNEQFF.

The rearrangement links TRBV18 to TRBJ1-1; TRBD1 might be the D (5 bases). The V end lost 2 bases, the J end lost 7 bases, and 20 bases lay between the germline ends. In germline, CDR1 is KGHSH, CDR2 LQKENI. This CDR3 has 16 residues. For the CDR3, the DNA is TGTGCCAGCTCACCAAAACAGGTTGACAGCGGAGGTGAAGCTTTCTTT. Translating gives CASSPKQVDSGGEAFF.

The rearrangement uses TRBV10-3 and TRBJ2-6; D is uncertain. Germline lookup yields CDR1 ENHRY and CDR2 SYGVKD. The CDR3 contains 15 residues. The V and J ends lost 6 bases and 3 bases respectively, with 12 bases between them. CDR3 sequence: CAIRGPGHGANVLTF. CDR3 DNA: TGTGCCATCAGAGGCCCCGGGCATGGGGCCAACGTCCTGACTTTC.

The J gene is TRBJ1-2, the V gene TRBV4-3, with TRBD1 as a possible D gene (5 bases). V was shortened by 0 bases and J by 7 bases, with 15 bases between the two germline ends. The length of the CDR3 is 15 residues. Germline V gene sequence: CDR1 LGHNA, CDR2 YSLEER. The CDR3 DNA sequence: TGCGCCAGCAGCCAAGATATGAGTAGAGGGGCTGGCTACACCTTC. This translates into CASSQDMSRGAGYTF.

The chain recombines TRBV5-6 with TRBJ2-4, with 7 positions matching TRBD1. The trim removed 2 bases at V and 5 bases at J, leaving 4 bases unmatched. The CDR3 runs 14 residues. Germline CDR1 SGHDT, CDR2 YYEEEE. The CDR3 here is CASSFGRGQNIQYF. The CDR3 bases are TGTGCCAGCAGCTTCGGTAGGGGGCAAAACATTCAGTACTTC.

The rearrangement links TRBV6-1 to TRBJ2-7; D remains unclear. Germline loops: CDR1 MNHNS, CDR2 SASEGT. This CDR3 is built from 12 residues. The germline V and J ends were trimmed by 5 bases and 8 bases, with 13 bases remaining between them. In DNA form, the CDR3 reads TGTGCCAGCAGTCCCGATAAGTGGCAGCAGTACTTC. Translation: CASSPDKWQQYF.

The chain couples TRBV6-5 to TRBJ2-5, with 9 bases fitting TRBD1. CDR3 size: 14 residues. CDR1 and CDR2 (germline): MNHEY, SVGAGI. V lost 4 bases and J lost 4; bases outside the gene matches: 4. The CDR3 DNA sequence: TGTGCCAGCAGTTTCGACAGGGGGAGAGAGACCCAGTACTTC. It yields the protein CASSFDRGRETQYF.

The chain joins TRBV6-5 to TRBJ1-1; TRBD1 agrees at 7 bases. Germline assignment: CDR1 MNHEY and CDR2 SVGAGI. Germline trimming cut 7 bases from V and 4 bases from J; bases unmatched to any gene: 6. The CDR3 length is 13 residues. Written as DNA, the CDR3 is TGTGCCAGCAATCTACAGGGGTCCACTGAAGCTTTCTTT. Translating gives CASNLQGSTEAFF.

This clone came up once. The chain joins TRBV6-6 to TRBJ1-1, with D unclear. The V end lost 2 bases, the J end lost 1 base, and 8 bases lay between the germline ends. The CDR3 runs 14 residues. CDR1 is MNHNY and CDR2 is SVGAGI in the germline V gene (reference sequence). CDR3 DNA sequence: TGTGCCAGCAGTTACACGGAGGGGAACACTGAAGCTTTCTTT. Amino acids: CASSYTEGNTEAFF.

The genes are TRBV9 and TRBJ2-5; 10 positions match TRBD2. This CDR3 has 16 residues. The germline gives CDR1 SGDLS, CDR2 YYNGEE. Trimming cost V 1 base and J 2 bases; bases outside gene matches: 5. The CDR3 spells CASSVTVAGGQETQYF. The CDR3 region has the DNA TGTGCCAGCAGCGTAACGGTAGCGGGGGGTCAAGAGACCCAGTACTTC.

This clone was detected only once. This sequence joins TRBV7-2 and TRBJ1-6, with 7 bases identical to TRBD1. This CDR3 is 17 amino acids long. Looked up from germline, CDR1 is SGHTA and CDR2 is FQGNSA. V lost 2 bases and J lost 7; bases outside the gene matches: 11. The CDR3 loop reads CASSLQGGIVRNSPLHF. The CDR3 DNA follows: TGTGCCAGCAGCTTACAGGGGGGCATAGTAAGGAATTCACCCCTCCACTTT.